The 7 T cell receptor beta chains given below trace back to one sample, sequenced in a study of spatial heterogeneity in lung cancer. Sample time point: sample taken at primary tumor resection. Extraction of whole RNA from tumor, nontumor lung or frozen PBMC preceded unsorted sequencing. TCRdb re-called the 5' RACE reads through MiXCR, storing one row per CDR3 protein. The repertoire holds over 50,000 distinct CDR3 sequences, with about 8% as singletons. Sequencing used PBMCs, obtained at surgery. These receptors originate from a female donor with early-stage non-small cell lung cancer.

This clonotype was found a few times. This sequence joins TRBV29-1 and TRBJ1-5; no definite D call. CDR3 length: 13 amino acids. The ends were cut back, 0 bases at V and 5 bases at J, with 8 bases in the middle. Germline V CDR1 and CDR2: SQVTM, ANQGSEA. The CDR3 region has the DNA TGCAGCGTTGAAGAAACGGCCGATCAGCCCCAGCATTTT. This codes for CSVEETADQPQHF.

This clonotype was seen a few times. The gene calls are TRBV20-1 and TRBJ1-4; D is unclear. V was clipped by 3 bases and J by 0 bases, with 14 bases between them. This CDR3 is built from 16 residues. CDR1 is DFQATT and CDR2 is SNEGSKA in the germline V gene (reference sequence). CDR3 DNA sequence: TGCAGTGCTAGGCCCGCAGTTGAAGCAACTAATGAAAAACTGTTTTTT. This encodes CSARPAVEATNEKLFF.

This clonotype appeared many times. V gene TRBV12-3 or TRBV12-4 combines with J gene TRBJ2-1; D is perhaps TRBD1 or TRBD2 (6 bases each). The CDR3 has 16 residues. Trimming removed 7 bases at V and 6 bases at J, with 22 bases between. The CDR3 nucleotides are TGTGCCAGCACCCCTAAGGGGGGACTGAGACCCAATGAGCAGTTCTTC. Its protein product is CASTPKGGLRPNEQFF.

Many counts were recorded for this clonotype. The chain employs TRBV6-5 and TRBJ1-2; D remains unclear. V was trimmed by 6 bases and J by 4 bases, leaving 9 bases between them. This CDR3 comprises 12 residues. CDR1 and CDR2 (germline): MNHEY, SVGAGI. CDR3 region: CASRGWSYGYTF. Here the CDR3 DNA reads TGTGCCAGCAGGGGCTGGTCCTATGGCTACACCTTC.

This chain links TRBV4-2 with TRBJ2-3; 7 bases match TRBD1. The germline CDR1 and CDR2 sequences are LGHNA and YNFKEQ. V gave up 4 bases and J gave up 3 bases; unmatched junction bases: 10. This CDR3 is 16 amino acids long. The CDR3 nucleotides are TGTGCCAGCAGCCTCCTACAGGGGATGGGGACAGATACGCAGTATTTT. Protein: CASSLLQGMGTDTQYF.

This clonotype was observed a few times. The rearrangement joins TRBV5-1 to TRBJ2-5; possible D gene TRBD1, 5 bases. Germline lookup yields CDR1 SGHRS and CDR2 YFSETQ. V gave up 0 bases and J gave up 5 bases, with 14 bases separating them. The CDR3 length is 15 residues. CDR3 protein: CASSLGQLQGETQYF. CDR3 DNA: TGCGCCAGCAGCTTGGGACAGCTCCAAGGGGAGACCCAGTACTTC. The variable domain in full, with the rest retrieved from reference TRBV5-1 and TRBJ2-5, is KAGVTQTPRYLIKTRGQQVTLSCSPISGHRSVSWYQQTPGQGLQFLFEYFSETQRNKGNFPGRFSGRQFSNSRSEMNVSTLELGDSALYLCASSLGQLQGETQYFGPGTRLLVL.

Notes on this clonotype: This may come from a read error, since a much larger clone is one base off. The rearrangement uses TRBV13 and TRBJ2-2; 9 positions agree with TRBD2. Germline CDR1 reads PRHDT; CDR2 reads FYEKMQ (reference sequence). This CDR3 has 17 residues. The CDR3 protein is CTSSPRLAGPNTGELFF. DNA of the CDR3: TGTACCAGCAGCCCCAGGCTAGCGGGGCCGAACACCGGGGAGCTGTTTTTT.